This entry concerns a single T cell receptor (beta chain). The CDR3 runs 15 residues. J lost 4 bases, V lost 5 bases, and 7 bases had no gene match. Germline loops: CDR1 SGHNT, CDR2 YYREEE (reference sequence). These data originate in a study of response to subunit inactivated influenza vaccine. Via MiXCR, TCRdb re-called the RT-PCR reads, giving one row per CDR3 protein. This table has 650,000 or so distinct CDR3 sequences, approximately 14% appearing once. This receptor was obtained from a man between 45 and 60 years old who received an inactivated influenza vaccine. The rearrangement uses TRBV5-4 and TRBJ2-1; 9 nucleotides align to TRBD1. The sequencing here drew on PBMCs from blood, taken around 15 days before vaccination. The CDR3 nucleotides read TGTGCCAGCAGGTCCGGGACAGGGCAATACAATGAGCAGTTCTTC. Amino acid sequence: CASRSGTGQYNEQFF.